This entry lists 14 T cell receptor beta chains sequenced from one sample in a study of T cells in Graves' hyperthyroidism and ophthalmopathy. RNA transcripts gave rise to amplified TCR beta CDR3 regions. Initially, a first-round RT-PCR of the TCR CDR3 employed the HTBI primer set. MiXCR, applied by TCRdb to the multiplex PCR reads, yields one record per CDR3 protein. Of approximately 600,000 distinct CDR3 sequences listed, about a sixth are singletons. The sample taken for sequencing was blood. The receptor set was obtained from a woman in her 30s with Graves' hyperthyroidism.

This chain joins TRBV20-1 and TRBJ2-3; weak D call: TRBD2 (6 bases). The germline gives CDR1 DFQATT, CDR2 SNEGSKA (reference sequence). V was pared by 4 bases and J by 1 base, with 12 bases between. The CDR3 length is 14 residues. CDR3 residues: CSAITLARTDTQYF. Here the CDR3 DNA reads TGCAGTGCTATTACACTAGCCCGCACAGATACGCAGTATTTT.

This clonotype was seen at least ten times. The genes are TRBV29-1 and TRBJ2-3; the D gene is possibly TRBD2 (6 bases). This CDR3 is 14 amino acids long. The ends were cut back, 6 bases at V and 5 bases at J, with 18 bases in the middle. Germline V lookup: CDR1 SQVTM, CDR2 ANQGSEA. CDR3 sequence (DNA): TGCAGCGTCCCTAGCGATTTTGGTGGAGATACGCAGTATTTT. It specifies CSVPSDFGGDTQYF.

This clonotype was observed a few times. V is TRBV12-3 or TRBV12-4 and J is TRBJ1-4; TRBD1 matches at 10 bases. V was clipped by 2 bases and J by 8 bases; unmatched bases: 11. The CDR3 loop spans 17 amino acids. DNA for the CDR3: TGTGCCAGCAGTTTAAGGCGCGGGGACAGGGGTTTCGAAAAACTGTTTTTT. Encoded protein: CASSLRRGDRGFEKLFF.

The sample holds a few counts of this clonotype. CDR3 bases: TGTGCCAGTAGTACCCGACAGGGGCAGGGATACGAGCAGTACTTC. Translation gives CASSTRQGQGYEQYF. The genes are TRBV19 and TRBJ2-7; TRBD1 matches at 8 bases. Unmatched junction bases numbered 9, after V lost 4 bases and J lost 4 bases. The germline gives CDR1 LNHDA, CDR2 SQIVND (reference sequence). The CDR3 contains 15 residues.

At least ten counts were recorded for this clonotype. V gene TRBV11-2 combines with J gene TRBJ2-1; TRBD2 matches at 10 bases. Germline V lookup: CDR1 SGHAT, CDR2 FQNNGV. After removal of 5 bases from V and 8 bases from J, the junction contained 15 bases not matched to a gene. The CDR3 covers 17 residues. CDR3 DNA: TGTGCCAGCAGCCCAGGCGGAGGGACTAGCGTTTCTGATGAGCAGTTCTTC. Protein product: CASSPGGGTSVSDEQFF. The full variable domain, with the rest looked up from reference TRBV11-2 and TRBJ2-1, is EAGVAQSPRYKIIEKRQSVAFWCNPISGHATLYWYQQILGQGPKLLIQFQNNGVVDDSQLPKDRFSAERLKGVDSTLKIQPAKLEDSAVYLCASSPGGGTSVSDEQFFGPGTRLTVL.

The chain carries TRBV27 and TRBJ2-1; D gene ambiguous. Trimming shortened V by 1 base and J by 1 base, and 5 bases separated the two germline ends. The CDR3 totals 14 residues. CDR1 and CDR2 from the germline V gene are MNHEY and SMNVEV (reference sequence). The CDR3 reads CASSLWPSYNEQFF. The CDR3 DNA reads TGTGCCAGCAGTTTATGGCCTTCCTACAATGAGCAGTTCTTC.

The table lists this clonotype with many counts. The V and J genes are TRBV7-2 and TRBJ2-5; no clear D gene. Looked up from germline, CDR1 is SGHTA and CDR2 is FQGNSA. V was pared by 1 base and J by 2 bases, with 8 bases between. This CDR3 comprises 14 residues. The chain's CDR3 is CASSLGFPQETQYF. In nucleotides, the CDR3 is TGTGCCAGCAGCTTAGGTTTCCCTCAAGAGACCCAGTACTTC.

This clonotype was seen many times. The V call is TRBV20-1, the J call TRBJ2-7, with 7 bases that match TRBD2. The CDR3 runs 13 residues. Germline lookup yields CDR1 DFQATT and CDR2 SNEGSKA (reference sequence). J lost 0 bases, V lost 3 bases, and 2 bases had no gene match. CDR3 coding DNA: TGCAGTGCTAGCCGGGACTACTCCTACGAGCAGTACTTC. Translating gives CSASRDYSYEQYF.

The gene calls are TRBV7-8 and TRBJ1-6; 7 bases are a match to TRBD1. Germline V CDR1 and CDR2: SGHVS, FQNEAQ. The CDR3 spans 16 residues. With 3 bases clipped from V and 7 bases from J, the junction kept 9 bases outside the gene matches. In nucleotides, the CDR3 is TGTGCCAGCAGCTTCCCTCAACAGGGGCGGAATTCACCCCTCCACTTT. This codes for CASSFPQQGRNSPLHF.

This clonotype occurred a few times. V and J are TRBV19 and TRBJ2-7; no firm D call. The CDR3 length is 10 residues. Trimming shortened V by 7 bases and J by 4 bases, and 5 bases separated the two germline ends. Germline loops: CDR1 LNHDA, CDR2 SQIVND (reference sequence). CDR3 amino acids: CASTNYEQYF. CDR3 nucleotides: TGTGCCAGTACCAATTACGAGCAGTACTTC.

The table lists this clonotype with a few counts. V and J are TRBV5-1 and TRBJ2-3; 9 bases match TRBD2. Germline CDR1 is SGHRS and CDR2 is YFSETQ. Trimming took 0 bases from V and 0 from J; bases not matched to a gene: 14. This CDR3 contains 20 residues. CDR3 protein: CASSLEASGMGKGSTDTQYF. The CDR3 DNA follows: TGCGCCAGCAGCTTGGAGGCTAGCGGGATGGGTAAGGGAAGCACAGATACGCAGTATTTT.

This clonotype showed up many times. This chain links TRBV18 with TRBJ2-7; TRBD1 agrees at 7 bases. The CDR3 totals 13 residues. Unmatched junction bases numbered 4, after V lost 5 bases and J lost 3 bases. Per germline, CDR1 KGHSH and CDR2 LQKENI. The CDR3 protein is CASSTRQGYEQYF. In DNA form, the CDR3 reads TGTGCCAGCTCAACGCGACAGGGCTACGAGCAGTACTTC.

J is TRBJ1-5 and V is TRBV28, with D maybe TRBD1 (5 bases). The V gene's germline CDR1 is MDHEN and CDR2 SYDVKM. The CDR3 length is 15 residues. V lost 4 bases, J lost 3 bases, and 13 bases lay in between. CDR3 region: CASSSGTAFNQPQHF. The CDR3 coding sequence is TGTGCCAGCAGTTCCGGGACCGCCTTCAATCAGCCCCAGCATTTT.

This clonotype has at least ten counts. At one end, the junction sequence differs from germline, possibly due to a read error. V gene TRBV7-9 combines with J gene TRBJ1-5, with D perhaps TRBD1 (5 bases). Per the germline V gene, CDR1 is SEHNR and CDR2 is FQNEAQ (reference sequence). CDR3 length: 14 amino acids. This chain's CDR3 is CASSRGTGNQPQHF. CDR3 sequence (DNA): TGCGCCAGCAGCCGGGGGACGGGCAATCAGCCCCAGCATTTT.